The 15 T cell receptor beta chains presented below share a single source sample, sequenced in a study of beta chain features in type 1 diabetes. Points from the study as a whole: For Type 1 diabetes patients, all four CD4+ subsets carried TCRB CDR3s that were moderately but significantly shorter.

Sequenced material consisted of expressed TCRB transcripts (all of the isolated RNA was reverse transcribed). Some clones are missing from TCRdb's copy, which holds only in-frame ones; the method was immunoSEQ multiplex PCR. Of about 400,000 clones listed, roughly an eighth are singletons. Their cognate antigens are unknown. The sample consisted of naive CD4+ T cells from blood. The receptors come from a young woman with type 1 diabetes.

The chain combines TRBV5-6 with TRBJ2-1, with a possible D match to TRBD1 (5 bases). Germline CDR1 is SGHDT and CDR2 is YYEEEE. The CDR3 runs 14 residues. V lost 0 bases, J lost 5 bases, and 9 bases lay in between. For the CDR3, the DNA is TGTGCCAGCAGCTTGGGGCAGGGAAACAATGAGCAGTTCTTC. This translates into CASSLGQGNNEQFF.

The chain employs TRBV29-1 and TRBJ2-4; TRBD1 agrees at 7 bases. CDR1 and CDR2 (germline): SQVTM, ANQGSEA. This CDR3 has 12 residues. With 7 bases clipped from V and 6 bases from J, the junction kept 6 bases outside the gene matches. In DNA, the CDR3 is TGCAGCGCCCGGGACAGTTTAAACATTCAGTACTTC. Its protein product is CSARDSLNIQYF.

The chain couples TRBV4-2 to TRBJ2-3, with 11 bases lining up with TRBD1. The CDR3 is made up of 16 amino acids. J gave up 4 bases and V 2 bases, and 5 bases lay outside the gene matches. The V gene's germline CDR1 is LGHNA and CDR2 YNFKEQ. DNA for the CDR3: TGTGCCAGCAGCCAACGGACAGGGGGCCTCCCAGATACGCAGTATTTT. Protein product: CASSQRTGGLPDTQYF.

In its sample, this clone was seen a few times. The rearrangement uses TRBV5-4 and TRBJ2-3; 8 positions match TRBD2. This CDR3 has 15 residues. V lost 1 base to trimming and J lost 2 bases; unmatched junction nucleotides: 3. Germline V lookup: CDR1 SGHNT, CDR2 YYREEE (reference sequence). The CDR3: CASSLQRGTTDTQYF. CDR3 DNA sequence: TGTGCCAGCAGCTTGCAGCGGGGGACCACAGATACGCAGTATTTT. Drawing the rest from reference TRBV5-4 and TRBJ2-3, the complete variable domain is ETGVTQSPTHLIKTRGQQVTLRCSSQSGHNTVSWYQQALGQGPQFIFQYYREEENGRGNFPPRFSGLQFPNYSSELNVNALELDDSALYLCASSLQRGTTDTQYFGPGTRLTVL.

The chain links TRBV7-9 to TRBJ2-6, with TRBD1 as a possible D gene (5 bases). The V end lost 4 bases, the J end lost 1 base, and 17 bases lay between the germline ends. Germline CDR1 and CDR2: SEHNR and FQNEAQ (reference sequence). The CDR3 spans 18 residues. CDR3 in DNA: TGTGCCAGCAGCTCTCCCGACAGAAGGAGTTCTGGGGCCAACGTCCTGACTTTC. Residues: CASSSPDRRSSGANVLTF.

This clone showed up just a few times. Different DNA sequences within this sample yield the same CDR3. This sequence joins TRBV19 and TRBJ2-7; TRBD2 might be the D (5 bases). There are 13 residues in the CDR3. V shed 3 bases and J shed 4 bases, with 10 bases lying between them. Germline loops: CDR1 LNHDA, CDR2 SQIVND (reference sequence). CDR3: CASSITGSYEQYF. In nucleotides, the CDR3 is TGTGCCAGTAGTATTACGGGATCATACGAGCAGTACTTC.

This clone was picked up a small number of times. This chain connects TRBV29-1 to TRBJ1-4; 9 bases agree with TRBD1. Germline values: CDR1 SQVTM, CDR2 ANQGSEA. V lost 5 bases and J lost 7; bases outside the gene matches: 5. The CDR3 length is 13 residues. This chain's CDR3 is CSVRDRAPEKLFF. CDR3 DNA: TGCAGCGTTCGGGACAGGGCCCCTGAAAAACTGTTTTTT.

The table lists this clone with a few counts. The chain joins TRBV6-6 to TRBJ2-1; 12 nucleotides line up with TRBD2. The CDR3 is made up of 15 amino acids. J gave up 4 bases and V 6 bases, and 4 bases lay outside the gene matches. Germline V gene sequence: CDR1 MNHNY, CDR2 SVGAGI (reference sequence). The CDR3 protein is CASSQLAGGYNEQFF. The DNA of the CDR3 is TGTGCCAGCAGCCAACTAGCGGGAGGATACAATGAGCAGTTCTTC.

A few counts support this clone. The chain has TRBV29-1 and TRBJ1-1, with D possibly being TRBD1 (5 bases). CDR3 length: 13 residues. CDR1 and CDR2 from the germline V gene are SQVTM and ANQGSEA. Trimming cost V 7 bases and J 2 bases, with 14 bases left between them. For the CDR3, the DNA is TGCAGCGCGACCCGCCAGGGTAACACTGAAGCTTTCTTT. Translating it yields CSATRQGNTEAFF.

The chain couples TRBV10-1 to TRBJ2-1, with a possible D match to TRBD1 (5 bases). The CDR3 has 13 amino acids. V gave up 1 base and J gave up 6 bases, with 7 bases separating them. Germline V gene sequence: CDR1 WNHNN, CDR2 SYGVQD (reference sequence). This CDR3 reads CASSEYQGNEQFF. As DNA, the CDR3 is TGCGCCAGCAGTGAGTATCAGGGCAATGAGCAGTTCTTC.

The chain couples TRBV11-1 to TRBJ2-5; 10 nucleotides line up with TRBD2. V shed 2 bases and J 7 bases; nucleotides not matched to a gene: 4. The CDR3 runs to 14 residues. CDR1 and CDR2 (germline): SGHAT, FQDESV (reference sequence). CDR3 amino acids: CASSLSSGRGTQYF. The CDR3 DNA is TGTGCCAGCAGCTTATCTAGCGGGAGAGGGACCCAGTACTTC.

The V call is TRBV18, the J call TRBJ2-7, with D tentatively TRBD1 (5 bases). CDR3 length: 14 amino acids. Trimming removed 3 bases at V and 3 bases at J, with 12 bases between. The germline V gene has CDR1 KGHSH and CDR2 LQKENI. The CDR3 DNA reads as TGTGCCAGCTCACCTACTTTGACAGACTACGAGCAGTACTTC. Translated, it gives CASSPTLTDYEQYF.

The rearrangement links TRBV30 to TRBJ2-5; the match to TRBD2 covers 7 bases. The CDR3 runs to 14 residues. The V gene's germline CDR1 is GTSNPN and CDR2 SVGIG (reference sequence). V lost 0 bases and J lost 7; bases outside the gene matches: 8. CDR3 sequence: CAWSVASGTGTQYF. DNA of the CDR3: TGTGCCTGGAGTGTGGCGAGCGGGACCGGGACCCAGTACTTC. Drawing the rest from reference TRBV30 and TRBJ2-5, the complete variable domain is SQTIHQWPATLVQPVGSPLSLECTVEGTSNPNLYWYRQAAGRGLQLLFYSVGIGQISSEVPQNLSASRPQDRQFILSSKKLLLSDSGFYLCAWSVASGTGTQYFGPGTRLLVL.

This clone turned up a few times. V gene TRBV28 combines with J gene TRBJ2-1; a weak D match, TRBD2 (5 bases). Per the germline V gene, CDR1 is MDHEN and CDR2 is SYDVKM. The CDR3 loop spans 15 amino acids. Trimming cost V 2 bases and J 5 bases, with 13 bases left between them. The CDR3 reads CASSLGSVLHNEQFF. The CDR3 DNA reads as TGTGCCAGCAGTTTAGGTAGCGTCCTCCACAATGAGCAGTTCTTC.

The rearrangement links TRBV25-1 to TRBJ1-1, with 7 bases identical to TRBD1. This CDR3 has 14 residues. J gave up 5 bases and V 3 bases, and 6 bases lay outside the gene matches. Germline assignment: CDR1 MGHDK and CDR2 SYGVNS. The DNA of the CDR3 is TGTGCCAGCAGTGACGACAGGGAGAGAACTGAAGCTTTCTTT. It yields the protein CASSDDRERTEAFF.